This paragraph reports one T cell receptor beta chain. The antigen remains undetermined. PCR involved 60 Vbeta and 13 Jbeta primers. This table comes from immunoSEQ multiplex PCR, and its TCRdb copy is limited to in-frame clones, with some not included. In the table there are about 130,000 clones, more than 65% of which are singletons. Germline CDR1 ENHRY, CDR2 SYGVKD. The junction had 3 bases not matched to a gene; V was cut back by 3 bases and J by 4 bases. The CDR3 extends over 15 amino acids. This specimen comes from a study of cytomegalovirus exposure and HLA in healthy donors. General study results and limits: The authors confirmed in vitro that a few CMV-associated chains were specific for CMV antigens. For most TCR beta V segments, an earlier analysis put the productive rate at about 87% or about 30% of the time.

Sequencing was carried out using PBMCs. V is TRBV10-3 and J is TRBJ1-2; 12 bases are a match to TRBD1. The sequence came from a woman in her sixties in good health and CMV-seropositive. The CDR3 DNA reads TGTGCCATCAGTGAAGGGACAGGGGGCCTCTATGGCTACACCTTC. This sequence encodes CAISEGTGGLYGYTF.